A single sample is the source of the 28 T cell receptor beta chains below, sequenced in a study of T cells in Graves' hyperthyroidism and ophthalmopathy. Template material for amplifying TCR beta CDR3 regions consisted of RNA transcripts. An initial round of RT-PCR targeting the TCR CDR3 relied on the HTBI primer set. TCRdb ran MiXCR on the multiplex PCR reads and lists one entry per CDR3 protein. In the table there are over 500,000 distinct CDR3 sequences, 12% to 15% of which are singletons. The sample comprised blood. The receptors stem from a woman aged 40 to 55 with Graves' hyperthyroidism.

This clonotype was observed many times. The CDR3 loop reads CASSQFYEQYF. CDR3 bases: TGTGCCAGCAGTCAATTCTACGAGCAGTACTTC. This chain joins TRBV6-1 and TRBJ2-7, with no clear D. Trimming removed 5 bases from V and 3 bases from J, with 5 bases in between. This CDR3 is built from 11 residues. Germline CDR1 MNHNS, CDR2 SASEGT.

The V and J genes are TRBV4-3 and TRBJ2-2; D unclear. Germline lookup yields CDR1 LGHNA and CDR2 YSLEER. V shed 0 bases and J shed 0 bases, with 14 bases lying between them. This CDR3 is 18 amino acids long. The CDR3 DNA sequence: TGCGCCAGCAGCCAAGATCCCCCCCAGTTTTCGAACACCGGGGAGCTGTTTTTT. Its translation: CASSQDPPQFSNTGELFF.

This clonotype occurred many times. The chain couples TRBV3-1 to TRBJ2-7, with 7 nucleotides matching TRBD2. With 4 bases clipped from V and 5 bases from J, the junction kept 11 bases outside the gene matches. This CDR3 contains 15 residues. Germline CDR1 LGHDT, CDR2 YNNKEL (reference sequence). The CDR3 loop is CASSRGREVGHEQYF. The CDR3 DNA reads TGTGCCAGCAGCCGAGGCCGGGAGGTGGGACACGAGCAGTACTTC.

Ten or more counts support this clonotype. The chain has TRBV3-1 and TRBJ2-2; 7 nucleotides agree with TRBD2. The length of the CDR3 is 15 residues. V trimming: 4 bases; J trimming: 3 bases; junction bases outside the gene matches: 5. The germline CDR1 and CDR2 sequences are LGHDT and YNNKEL (reference sequence). The CDR3 region has the DNA TGTGCCAGCAGCCGGGACTACCGATACACCGGGGAGCTGTTTTTT. Translated, it gives CASSRDYRYTGELFF.

This clonotype has only a few counts. The chain uses TRBV19 and TRBJ2-1; D is ambiguous. Germline V CDR1 and CDR2: LNHDA, SQIVND (reference sequence). The CDR3 runs 13 residues. The V and J ends lost 6 bases and 3 bases respectively, with 9 bases between them. This CDR3 is CASSMEFYNEQFF. As DNA, the CDR3 is TGTGCCAGTAGCATGGAATTCTACAATGAGCAGTTCTTC.

In this sample, this clonotype turned up many times. At one boundary the junction diverges from the germline segment, which might be a read error. This chain joins TRBV20-1 and TRBJ2-5; 8 nucleotides match TRBD1. The CDR3 spans 15 residues. Germline lookup yields CDR1 DFQATT and CDR2 SNEGSKA (reference sequence). For the CDR3, the DNA is TGCAGTGCTAGAGATCCCGGCAGGGGGCAAGGGACCCAGTACTTC. This codes for CSARDPGRGQGTQYF.

This clonotype was seen repeatedly, ten times or more. The rearrangement joins TRBV30 to TRBJ1-6; tentatively, D is TRBD1 (5 bases). The CDR3 sequence is 14 residues long. Germline V gene data show CDR1 as GTSNPN and CDR2 as SVGIG (reference sequence). Deletions cut 1 base from V and 2 bases from J, with 6 bases between. Here the CDR3 DNA reads TGTGCCTGGAGTGACAGGCCCTATAATTCACCCCTCCACTTT. Its protein is CAWSDRPYNSPLHF.

Here the CDR3 reads CASSPWLGDEQFF. CDR3 nucleotide sequence: TGTGCCAGCAGCCCCTGGCTCGGGGATGAGCAGTTCTTC. The chain couples TRBV11-2 to TRBJ2-1, with D possibly being TRBD2 (5 bases). The CDR3 spans 13 residues. From germline, CDR1 is SGHAT and CDR2 FQNNGV. The V end was cut by 5 bases, the J end by 8 bases, with 13 bases between.

The V and J genes are TRBV7-2 and TRBJ2-4, with 8 bases fitting TRBD1. Germline lookup yields CDR1 SGHTA and CDR2 FQGNSA. The CDR3 spans 15 residues. Unmatched junction bases numbered 8, after V lost 4 bases and J lost 6 bases. The CDR3 loop reads CASSSRSGGSNIQYF. DNA of the CDR3: TGTGCCAGCAGCTCTCGGTCAGGGGGCTCAAACATTCAGTACTTC. Together with reference TRBV7-2 and TRBJ2-4, the CDR3 gives the full variable domain: GAGVSQSPSNKVTEKGKDVELRCDPISGHTALYWYRQSLGQGLEFLIYFQGNSAPDKSGLPSDRFSAERTGGSVSTLTIQRTQQEDSAVYLCASSSRSGGSNIQYFGAGTRLSVL.

This clonotype was seen repeatedly, ten times or more. The V gene is TRBV12-3 or TRBV12-4, the J gene TRBJ2-2; 8 bases fit TRBD2. V was clipped by 5 bases and J by 3 bases; unmatched bases: 14. CDR3 length: 18 residues. This CDR3 reads CASSASRRVAGYTGELFF. The CDR3 nucleotides are TGTGCCAGCAGTGCCTCCCGGAGGGTAGCGGGATACACCGGGGAGCTGTTTTTT.

This clonotype was counted a few times. As DNA, the CDR3 is TGCGCCAGCAGCTACCTCCTGGGGAGTGAGCAGTACTTC. Translating gives CASSYLLGSEQYF. The genes are TRBV5-1 and TRBJ2-7; D is possibly TRBD2 (5 bases). Per germline, CDR1 SGHRS and CDR2 YFSETQ. This CDR3 is 13 amino acids long. Trimming took off 3 bases at V and 7 bases at J, with 14 bases between the two ends.

At least ten counts were recorded for this clonotype. The gene calls are TRBV2 and TRBJ2-5, with a possible D match to TRBD2 (6 bases). The ends were cut back, 3 bases at V and 5 bases at J, with 16 bases in the middle. The CDR3 has 15 residues. Germline V lookup: CDR1 SNHLY, CDR2 FYNNEI. CDR3 region: CASSDFVSGRETQYF. In DNA form, the CDR3 reads TGTGCCAGCAGTGACTTTGTTAGCGGAAGGGAGACCCAGTACTTC.

This clonotype was counted many times. V usage is TRBV28 and J usage is TRBJ1-5; D is uncertain. The germline V gene has CDR1 MDHEN and CDR2 SYDVKM. The length of the CDR3 is 12 residues. V was trimmed by 2 bases and J by 6 bases, leaving 5 bases between them. CDR3 in DNA: TGTGCCAGCAGTTTAAGTAGTCAGCCCCAGCATTTT. Its translation: CASSLSSQPQHF.

This clonotype was recorded a few times. The rearrangement joins TRBV12-5 to TRBJ2-3; 9 bases fit TRBD2. Germline V lookup: CDR1 LGHNT, CDR2 FRNRAP. The CDR3 sequence is 14 residues long. V shed 5 bases and J 1 base; nucleotides not matched to a gene: 1. The CDR3 sequence: CASGPSGGTDTQYF. The CDR3 DNA reads TGTGCTAGTGGTCCTAGCGGGGGCACAGATACGCAGTATTTT.

The chain joins TRBV28 to TRBJ2-5; 11 bases are a match to TRBD2. CDR1 is MDHEN, CDR2 SYDVKM, per germline. Trimming removed 4 bases from V and 4 bases from J; junction bases left unmatched: 5. The CDR3 totals 15 residues. The CDR3 region is CASSSFLAGGETQYF. The DNA for the CDR3 is TGTGCCAGCAGTTCGTTTCTAGCGGGAGGAGAGACCCAGTACTTC.

This clonotype was counted at least ten times. The V and J genes are TRBV7-2 and TRBJ1-3, with 7 positions matching TRBD1. Germline-derived CDR1 and CDR2 are SGHTA and FQGNSA. The CDR3 is 16 residues long. J lost 4 bases, V lost 1 base, and 7 bases had no gene match. DNA for the CDR3: TGTGCCAGCAGCTTAGACCAGGGGGTCAGCGGAAACACCATATATTTT. Protein sequence: CASSLDQGVSGNTIYF.

A word on this clonotype: With a much larger clone just one base away, this may be a read error. The V call is TRBV5-1, the J call TRBJ2-3, with 9 bases that match TRBD1. The V gene's germline CDR1 is SGHRS and CDR2 YFSETQ. The CDR3 extends over 16 amino acids. Trimming removed 4 bases from V and 4 bases from J; junction bases left unmatched: 10. This chain's CDR3 is CASSGGQGSNADTQYF. In DNA, the CDR3 is TGCGCCAGCAGCGGGGGACAGGGAAGTAACGCAGATACGCAGTATTTT.

This clonotype was observed many times. This chain links TRBV27 with TRBJ2-7, with TRBD2 as a possible D gene (6 bases). Germline V gene lookup returns CDR1 MNHEY and CDR2 SMNVEV (reference sequence). The CDR3 covers 14 residues. The V end lost 2 bases, the J end lost 7 bases, and 15 bases lay between the germline ends. The CDR3 nucleotides are TGTGCCAGCAGTTTAGGTTGGCCGGCGGGGGAGCAGTACTTC. This gives the protein CASSLGWPAGEQYF.

The gene calls are TRBV20-1 and TRBJ2-3; 11 bases align to TRBD2. CDR1 and CDR2 (germline): DFQATT, SNEGSKA (reference sequence). This CDR3 has 15 residues. Trimming at V came to 5 bases and at J to 2 bases, leaving 6 bases not matched to a gene. CDR3 region: CSALGLAGFTDTQYF. CDR3 nucleotides: TGCAGTGCTCTCGGACTAGCGGGCTTCACAGATACGCAGTATTTT.

At least ten counts were recorded for this clonotype. The V call is TRBV2, the J call TRBJ2-3; perhaps TRBD1 as D (6 bases). The V end lost 8 bases, the J end lost 4 bases, and 13 bases lay between the germline ends. Germline V gene lookup returns CDR1 SNHLY and CDR2 FYNNEI. This CDR3 is built from 13 residues. As DNA, the CDR3 is TGTGCCAGCCAAACAGGGTCCGCAGATACGCAGTATTTT. Translation: CASQTGSADTQYF.

The V gene is TRBV18, the J gene TRBJ2-2; tentatively, D is TRBD1 (6 bases). Germline-derived CDR1 and CDR2 are KGHSH and LQKENI. CDR3 length: 15 residues. Between the trimmed V and J ends, which lost 1 base and 0 bases, there was a span of 6 bases. CDR3 in DNA: TGTGCCAGCTCACCACAGGGGGCGAACACCGGGGAGCTGTTTTTT. Residues: CASSPQGANTGELFF.

The sample holds many counts of this clonotype. The genes are TRBV11-2 and TRBJ2-7, with 9 bases identical to TRBD1. V lost 5 bases and J lost 6; bases outside the gene matches: 8. Per germline, CDR1 SGHAT and CDR2 FQNNGV. The CDR3 covers 14 residues. CDR3 bases: TGTGCCAGCAGCCCAAGGGACAGGGCGGGCGAGCAGTACTTC. This translates into CASSPRDRAGEQYF.

CDR3 sequence: CSAGDRGYRETQYF. The CDR3 coding sequence is TGCAGTGCTGGGGACAGGGGGTATAGAGAGACCCAGTACTTC. The chain is built from TRBV20-1 and TRBJ2-5; 11 bases are shared with TRBD1. CDR1 is DFQATT and CDR2 is SNEGSKA in the germline V gene (reference sequence). This CDR3 is 14 amino acids long. Trimming cost V 5 bases and J 4 bases; bases outside gene matches: 6.

This clonotype was counted between two and nine times. CDR3 nucleotide sequence: TGTGCCAGCAGTTACTTATGGGACGGGGATTACTCTGGAAACACCATATATTTT. It codes for CASSYLWDGDYSGNTIYF. The chain carries TRBV6-5 and TRBJ1-3; D might be TRBD1 (5 bases). The length of the CDR3 is 18 residues. Germline lookup yields CDR1 MNHEY and CDR2 SVGAGI. Trimming cost V 1 base and J 0 bases, with 16 bases left between them.

This clonotype was seen a few times. The V gene is TRBV30, the J gene TRBJ1-4; unclear D gene. The V and J ends lost 2 bases and 7 bases respectively, with 11 bases between them. The CDR3 consists of 13 residues. Per the germline V gene, CDR1 is GTSNPN and CDR2 is SVGIG (reference sequence). DNA of the CDR3: TGTGCCTGGAGTCAATTCCGCGGTGAAAAACTGTTTTTT. It translates to CAWSQFRGEKLFF.

This clonotype was recorded many times. The gene calls are TRBV5-1 and TRBJ1-1; D not certain. CDR3 length: 14 residues. Germline CDR1 reads SGHRS; CDR2 reads YFSETQ. V gave up 3 bases and J gave up 0 bases, with 9 bases separating them. CDR3 amino acids: CASSSTDLNTEAFF. CDR3 nucleotides: TGCGCCAGCAGCTCAACGGACCTGAACACTGAAGCTTTCTTT.

This clonotype was detected only a few times. The chain joins TRBV7-3 to TRBJ2-2; D is unclear. The V and J ends lost 5 bases and 6 bases respectively, with 10 bases between them. The CDR3 contains 13 residues. Germline lookup yields CDR1 SGHTA and CDR2 FQGTGA. CDR3 coding DNA: TGTGCCAGCAGCCCGCGTCCGGCCGGGGAGCTGTTTTTT. It is translated as CASSPRPAGELFF.

This sequence joins TRBV5-4 and TRBJ2-1; TRBD1 aligns across 9 bases. V shed 2 bases and J 7 bases; nucleotides not matched to a gene: 7. The length of the CDR3 is 15 residues. Germline values: CDR1 SGHNT, CDR2 YYREEE (reference sequence). DNA of the CDR3: TGTGCCAGCAGCTTTCAACAGGGGGCTCGGAATGAGCAGTTCTTC. This codes for CASSFQQGARNEQFF.